These 2 T cell receptor beta chains share one sample of origin, sequenced in a study of identical twins. From the 5' RACE reads, TCRdb called clonotypes with MiXCR, one entry per CDR3 protein. The table shows some 690,000 distinct CDR3 sequences, with roughly 20% occurring only once. These records were also assigned to another study, of T cells expressing NK-cell markers.

The specimen sequenced was PBMCs. The receptors come from a woman aged 18-30 years in good health.

V gene TRBV20-1 combines with J gene TRBJ1-5; tentatively, D is TRBD1 (5 bases). Trimming cost V 4 bases and J 2 bases, with 15 bases left between them. The CDR3 totals 15 residues. The V gene's germline CDR1 is DFQATT and CDR2 SNEGSKA (reference sequence). This CDR3 is CSATQPGTRNQPQHF. Here the CDR3 DNA reads TGCAGTGCTACTCAACCAGGGACGCGCAATCAGCCCCAGCATTTT.

The CDR3 region has the DNA TGTGCCAGCACCTCGGGGATGAACACTGAAGCTTTCTTT. Protein product: CASTSGMNTEAFF. V is TRBV6-1 and J is TRBJ1-1, with unresolved D. Germline V lookup: CDR1 MNHNS, CDR2 SASEGT. The CDR3 is 13 amino acids. V was shortened by 7 bases and J by 0 bases, with 9 bases between the two germline ends.